The sequence of this T cell receptor (beta chain) was determined in a study of cytomegalovirus exposure and HLA in healthy donors. Study-wide results and caveats: In a later analysis, HLA-associated beta chains showed higher expansion and lower generation probabilities than comparable chains.

The primer mix had 60 Vbeta and 13 Jbeta primers. TCRdb keeps only in-frame clones here, not all; method: immunoSEQ multiplex PCR. The data hold hundreds of thousands of clones, with 70% to 85% observed a single time. This clone occurred once. As yet, its antigen is unknown. The clonotype originates from a male donor in good health and CMV-seronegative. The sequenced material came from PBMCs.

The CDR3 nucleotides read TGTGCCAGTAGTATATTCACAGGGTCGACGGCTGAAGCTTTCTTT. Translated: CASSIFTGSTAEAFF. V is TRBV19 and J is TRBJ1-1, with a weak D call TRBD1 (6 bases). The CDR3 contains 15 residues. The germline V gene has CDR1 LNHDA and CDR2 SQIVND (reference sequence). Trimming removed 2 bases from V and 6 bases from J, with 16 bases in between.